This entry features one TCR beta chain sequence. In the study's own analysis: Estimation of nucleated cell counts was performed using reference gene primer amplification. Generated by immunoSEQ multiplex PCR, the TCRdb table keeps only in-frame clones and is missing some. For V, J and clone size, that table is used; D and trimming come from the DNA. Counted here are some 220,000 clones, approximately 91% occurring once; the ten biggest clones make up roughly 0.89%. The CDR3 is made up of 12 amino acids. Germline V lookup: CDR1 SQVTM, CDR2 ANQGSEA. With 6 bases removed from V and 3 bases from J, the gap between germline ends came to 9 bases. These data belong to a study of blood T cell repertoires in COVID-19. Across the study: COVID-19 samples, acute and convalescent, were from the United States, Italy and Spain. PBMCs, B-cell-depleted T cells, or T cells were the source of the cDNA or gDNA that made up the material.

The clonotype originates from a man aged 25 to 40 with COVID-19, enrolled during active disease. Material: peripheral blood. This chain connects TRBV29-1 to TRBJ2-1; D possibly corresponds to TRBD2 (6 bases). Here the CDR3 DNA reads TGCAGCGTCGGGACTCACTACAATGAGCAGTTCTTC. It encodes CSVGTHYNEQFF.